This passage covers 26 T cell receptor beta chains from one sample sequenced in a study of T cells expressing NK-cell markers. Reanalyzing the 5' RACE reads, TCRdb keeps one entry per CDR3 protein, without DNA. The repertoire table contains over 120,000 distinct CDR3 sequences. Sequenced sample: blood T cells: a sorted CD56 or NKG2C T cell subset, CD4+ or CD8+ T cells, or bulk PBMC T cells (not recorded which). The receptor set was obtained from a man aged 18 to 30 in good health.

The chain links TRBV4-2 to TRBJ2-3; TCRdb picks TRBD2, but there is no DNA to check that call. The CDR3 extends over 15 amino acids. The V gene's germline CDR1 is LGHNA and CDR2 YNFKEQ. Here the CDR3 reads CASSQLAGGPDTQYF.

This sequence joins TRBV20-1 and TRBJ2-2. Per germline, CDR1 DFQATT and CDR2 SNEGSKA (reference sequence). CDR3 size: 15 residues. The CDR3 spells CSARSSGWGSGELFF.

The chain links TRBV20-1 to TRBJ1-4; lacking DNA, the TRBD1 call made by TCRdb goes unchecked. Germline loops: CDR1 DFQATT, CDR2 SNEGSKA (reference sequence). The CDR3 spans 14 residues. CDR3 region: CSASLDRRNEKLFF.

V usage is TRBV7-6 and J usage is TRBJ2-1; TCRdb's assignment of TRBD2 cannot be checked, as there is no DNA. CDR3 size: 18 residues. Germline V CDR1 and CDR2: SGHVS, FNYEAQ. The CDR3 is CASSPGTSGRAAYNEQFF.

The chain couples TRBV14 to TRBJ2-1. This CDR3 is built from 16 residues. Germline V gives CDR1 SGHDN, CDR2 FVKESK. This chain's CDR3 is CASSQDWLDSYNEQFF.

The V call is TRBV4-1, the J call TRBJ2-7. The length of the CDR3 is 15 residues. Germline values: CDR1 MGHRA, CDR2 YSYEKL. Here the CDR3 reads CASSRKGCCTYEQYF.

The gene calls are TRBV24-1 and TRBJ2-1. Germline CDR1 reads KGHDR; CDR2 reads SFDVKD. The CDR3 sequence is 16 residues long. The CDR3 sequence is CATSDAYQNPYNEQFF.

The chain is built from TRBV15 and TRBJ2-3. Germline CDR1 reads LNHNV; CDR2 reads YYDKDF (reference sequence). CDR3 length: 12 residues. The CDR3 sequence is CATSRASDTQYF.

This clonotype counts as medium-sized by frequency. The chain couples TRBV19 to TRBJ2-1; TCRdb calls TRBD2, which cannot be checked without DNA. The CDR3 loop spans 15 amino acids. In germline, CDR1 is LNHDA, CDR2 SQIVND (reference sequence). The CDR3 spells CASSPSGSAYNEQFF. Combining the CDR3 with reference TRBV19 and TRBJ2-1 gives the whole variable domain DGGITQSPKYLFRKEGQNVTLSCEQNLNHDAMYWYRQDPGQGLRLIYYSQIVNDFQKGDIAEGYSVSREKKESFPLTVTSAQKNPTAFYLCASSPSGSAYNEQFFGPGTRLTVL.

This rearrangement joins TRBV7-9 to TRBJ2-2; the D gene TCRdb calls, TRBD2, cannot be checked with no DNA. Germline CDR1 is SEHNR and CDR2 is FQNEAQ (reference sequence). This CDR3 has 17 amino acids. The CDR3 sequence is CASSPGGAGLNTGELFF.

The CDR3: CASSQDVVGRGLSFF. The chain joins TRBV4-2 to TRBJ1-1; there is no DNA to check the TCRdb D call of TRBD1. CDR3 length: 15 amino acids. The V gene's germline CDR1 is LGHNA and CDR2 YNFKEQ.

The V gene is TRBV20-1, the J gene TRBJ2-2; TCRdb calls TRBD2, which cannot be checked without DNA. The CDR3 extends over 13 amino acids. Germline V CDR1 and CDR2: DFQATT, SNEGSKA (reference sequence). The CDR3 loop reads CSARASLSGELFF.

The CDR3 loop is CASSSRVGEQYF. The chain joins TRBV5-6 to TRBJ2-7. CDR3 length: 12 amino acids. Germline V gene sequence: CDR1 SGHDT, CDR2 YYEEEE.

The V call is TRBV6-1, the J call TRBJ2-3; the TCRdb call, TRBD2, lacks DNA for checking. CDR1 and CDR2 (germline): MNHNS, SASEGT. The CDR3 runs 19 residues. Here the CDR3 reads CASSPSRTSGGTSTDTQYF.

The chain recombines TRBV12-3 or TRBV12-4 with TRBJ2-2; checking the TCRdb D call of TRBD1 is not possible without DNA. The CDR3 is 13 residues long. The CDR3: CASSNTGVGELFF.

CDR3 amino acids: CSARDPGTSDDYNEQFF. This chain links TRBV20-1 with TRBJ2-1; TCRdb's D gene call, TRBD2, goes unchecked for lack of DNA. Germline CDR1 reads DFQATT; CDR2 reads SNEGSKA (reference sequence). The CDR3 totals 17 residues.

The rearrangement joins TRBV15 to TRBJ1-4; TCRdb lists TRBD1, though no DNA is available to test this call. The germline CDR1 and CDR2 sequences are LNHNV and YYDKDF (reference sequence). The CDR3 runs to 17 residues. The chain's CDR3 is CATSRSRQDSTNEKLFF.

This chain connects TRBV27 to TRBJ1-5. Germline V gene data show CDR1 as MNHEY and CDR2 as SMNVEV (reference sequence). This CDR3 contains 15 residues. This chain's CDR3 is CASSLKAGFSQPQHF.

The J gene is TRBJ2-7, the V gene TRBV28; TCRdb indicates TRBD1, and absent DNA this call remains unverified. CDR3 length: 14 amino acids. Germline V gives CDR1 MDHEN, CDR2 SYDVKM. The CDR3 sequence: CASSLTHTGGEQYF.

The chain carries TRBV19 and TRBJ2-2; TCRdb's D call, TRBD2, is unchecked because there is no DNA. There are 17 residues in the CDR3. Germline CDR1 and CDR2: LNHDA and SQIVND (reference sequence). The CDR3 here is CASSIVRLAGDSGELFF.

This rearrangement joins TRBV12-3 or TRBV12-4 to TRBJ2-5; TCRdb's D call, TRBD2, is unchecked because there is no DNA. The CDR3 has 16 amino acids. The CDR3 sequence: CASKSGTSGPQETQYF.

The chain recombines TRBV7-6 with TRBJ2-3. This CDR3 region has 12 residues. Germline assignment: CDR1 SGHVS and CDR2 FNYEAQ. The CDR3 is CASGLEEYTQYF.

V and J are TRBV19 and TRBJ2-1; TCRdb names TRBD1, which stays unverified in the absence of DNA. This CDR3 has 13 amino acids. CDR1 is LNHDA, CDR2 SQIVND, per germline (reference sequence). The CDR3 sequence: CASRDGGLGEQFF.

CDR3: CASSVGRGDTDTQYF. The gene calls are TRBV9 and TRBJ2-3; as DNA is missing, the TRBD1 call by TCRdb cannot be tested. The germline gives CDR1 SGDLS, CDR2 YYNGEE. The CDR3 spans 15 residues.

The genes are TRBV6-2 or TRBV6-3 and TRBJ2-1; TCRdb designates TRBD2, a call that cannot be tested without DNA. The CDR3 totals 13 residues. Germline V gene lookup returns CDR1 MNHEY and CDR2 SVGEGT. CDR3 sequence reads: CASGLARANEQFF.

The rearrangement uses TRBV12-3 or TRBV12-4 and TRBJ1-5; TCRdb calls TRBD1, which cannot be checked without DNA. The CDR3 length is 16 residues. The CDR3 sequence: CASSPDGGYSNQPQHF.